The sequence of this T cell receptor (beta chain) was determined in a study of CD8 T cells in Susac syndrome. Study background: Treatment status at blood draw for the Susac syndrome patients was therapy-naive, corticosteroids, or intravenous immunoglobulin alone.

Random-hexamer reverse transcription was applied to roughly 0.5 to 1 ug RNA. TCRdb fed the immunoSEQ multiplex PCR reads into MiXCR, producing one record per CDR3 protein. The table lists roughly 250,000 distinct CDR3 sequences, around 96% of them singletons. This CDR3 has 19 residues. Germline V CDR1 and CDR2: GTSNPN, SVGIG (reference sequence). V was clipped by 1 base and J by 8 bases; unmatched bases: 25. This sequence originates from a human donor with Susac syndrome. Sample: CD4+ T cells from PBMCs. The V gene is TRBV30, the J gene TRBJ1-1, with 7 bases that match TRBD1. CDR3 in amino acids: CAWSDRGTMGLTGSLEAFF. The CDR3 coding sequence is TGTGCCTGGAGTGACAGGGGAACCATGGGATTAACTGGTAGCCTGGAAGCTTTCTTT.